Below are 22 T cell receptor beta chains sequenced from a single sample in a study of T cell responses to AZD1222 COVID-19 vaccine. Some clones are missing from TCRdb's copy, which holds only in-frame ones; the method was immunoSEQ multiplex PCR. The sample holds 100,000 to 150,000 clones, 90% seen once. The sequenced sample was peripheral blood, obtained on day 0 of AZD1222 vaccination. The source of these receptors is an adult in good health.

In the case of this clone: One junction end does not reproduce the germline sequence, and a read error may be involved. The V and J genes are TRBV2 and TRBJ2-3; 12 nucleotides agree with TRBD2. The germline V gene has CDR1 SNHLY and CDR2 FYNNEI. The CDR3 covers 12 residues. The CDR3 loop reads CASRLGTSGPAF. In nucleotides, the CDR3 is TGTGCCAGCAGACTTGGGACTAGCGGGCCTGCTTTT. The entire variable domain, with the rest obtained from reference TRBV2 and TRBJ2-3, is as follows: EPEVTQTPSHQVTQMGQEVILRCVPISNHLYFYWYRQILGQKVEFLVSFYNNEISEKSEIFDDQFSVERPDGSNFTLKIRSTKLEDSAMYFCASRLGTSGPAFGPGTRLTVL.

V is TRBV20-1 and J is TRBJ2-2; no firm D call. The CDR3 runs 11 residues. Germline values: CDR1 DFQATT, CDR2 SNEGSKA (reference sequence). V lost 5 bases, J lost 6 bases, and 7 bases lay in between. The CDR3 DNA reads TGCAGTGCTTCGCAGGCCGGGGAGCTGTTTTTT. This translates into CSASQAGELFF.

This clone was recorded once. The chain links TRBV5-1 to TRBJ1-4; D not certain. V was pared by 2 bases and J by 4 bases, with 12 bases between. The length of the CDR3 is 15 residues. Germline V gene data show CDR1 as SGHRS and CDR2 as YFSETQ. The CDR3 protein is CASSLGHSGNEKLFF. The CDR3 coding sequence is TGCGCCAGCAGCTTAGGGCACTCGGGTAATGAAAAACTGTTTTTT.

The CDR3 DNA reads TGTGCCAGCAGCGACATTCAACCCCAGCATTTT. Translation: CASSDIQPQHF. The chain combines TRBV28 with TRBJ1-5; unclear D gene. The CDR3 is 11 residues long. Germline lookup yields CDR1 MDHEN and CDR2 SYDVKM. The V and J ends lost 6 bases and 10 bases respectively, with 10 bases between them.

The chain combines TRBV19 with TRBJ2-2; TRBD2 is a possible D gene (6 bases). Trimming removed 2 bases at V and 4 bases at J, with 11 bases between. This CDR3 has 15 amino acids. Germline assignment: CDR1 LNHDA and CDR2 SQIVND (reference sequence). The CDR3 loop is CASSITGVGTGELFF. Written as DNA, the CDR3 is TGTGCCAGTAGTATAACGGGGGTGGGCACCGGGGAGCTGTTTTTT.

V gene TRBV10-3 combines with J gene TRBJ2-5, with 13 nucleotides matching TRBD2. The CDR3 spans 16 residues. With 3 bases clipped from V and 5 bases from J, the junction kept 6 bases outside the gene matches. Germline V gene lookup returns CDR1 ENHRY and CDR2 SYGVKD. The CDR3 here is CAISDPGLAGVETQYF. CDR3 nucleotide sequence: TGTGCCATCAGTGACCCTGGACTAGCGGGAGTCGAGACCCAGTACTTC.

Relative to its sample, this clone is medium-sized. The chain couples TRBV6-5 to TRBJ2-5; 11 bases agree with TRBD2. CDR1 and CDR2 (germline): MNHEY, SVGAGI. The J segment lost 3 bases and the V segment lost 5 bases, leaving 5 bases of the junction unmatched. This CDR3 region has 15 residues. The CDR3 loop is CASSRLAGGEETQYF. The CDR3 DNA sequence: TGTGCCAGCAGTAGATTAGCGGGAGGGGAAGAGACCCAGTACTTC.

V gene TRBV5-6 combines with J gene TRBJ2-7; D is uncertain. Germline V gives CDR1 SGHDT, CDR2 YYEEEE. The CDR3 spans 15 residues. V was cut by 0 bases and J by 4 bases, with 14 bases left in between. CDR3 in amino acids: CASSLGAVATYEQYF. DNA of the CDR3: TGTGCCAGCAGCTTGGGCGCGGTAGCAACATACGAGCAGTACTTC.

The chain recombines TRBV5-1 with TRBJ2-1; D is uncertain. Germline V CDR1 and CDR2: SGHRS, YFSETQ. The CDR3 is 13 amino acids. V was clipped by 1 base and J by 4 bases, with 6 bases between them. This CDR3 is CASSLYGYNEQFF. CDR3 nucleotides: TGCGCCAGCAGCTTGTACGGGTACAATGAGCAGTTCTTC.

The CDR3: CASSLPRVRKTQYF. In DNA, the CDR3 is TGTGCCAGCAGCTTGCCCAGGGTACGAAAGACCCAGTACTTC. The genes are TRBV5-6 and TRBJ2-5; perhaps TRBD1 as D (5 bases). This CDR3 is 14 amino acids long. Germline V lookup: CDR1 SGHDT, CDR2 YYEEEE. The V gene lost 1 base and the J gene lost 6 bases, with 13 bases spanning the gap.

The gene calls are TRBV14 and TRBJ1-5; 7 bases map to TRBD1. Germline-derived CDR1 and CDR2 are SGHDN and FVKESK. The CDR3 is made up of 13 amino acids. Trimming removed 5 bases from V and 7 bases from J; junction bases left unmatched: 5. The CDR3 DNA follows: TGTGCCAGCAGCGGACAGGTAGGGCAGCCCCAGCATTTT. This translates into CASSGQVGQPQHF.

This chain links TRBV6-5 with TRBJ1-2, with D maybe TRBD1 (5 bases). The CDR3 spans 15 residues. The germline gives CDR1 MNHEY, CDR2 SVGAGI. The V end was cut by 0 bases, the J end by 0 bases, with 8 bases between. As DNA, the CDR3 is TGTGCCAGCAGTTACTCGGGGGAAGCTAACTATGGCTACACCTTC. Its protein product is CASSYSGEANYGYTF.

CDR3 protein: CASSLNRATDTQYF. CDR3 DNA: TGTGCCAGCAGCTTGAACAGGGCCACAGATACGCAGTATTTT. The rearrangement joins TRBV5-8 to TRBJ2-3; D might be TRBD1 (6 bases). CDR1 is SGHTS, CDR2 YDEGEE, per germline. V lost 1 base and J lost 2, with 8 bases in between. The CDR3 covers 14 residues.

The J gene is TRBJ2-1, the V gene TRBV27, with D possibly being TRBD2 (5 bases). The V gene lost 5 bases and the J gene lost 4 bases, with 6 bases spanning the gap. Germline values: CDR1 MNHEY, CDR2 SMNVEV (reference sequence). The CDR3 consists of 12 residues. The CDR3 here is CASSPGYNEQFF. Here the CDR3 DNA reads TGTGCCAGCAGTCCGGGGTACAATGAGCAGTTCTTC.

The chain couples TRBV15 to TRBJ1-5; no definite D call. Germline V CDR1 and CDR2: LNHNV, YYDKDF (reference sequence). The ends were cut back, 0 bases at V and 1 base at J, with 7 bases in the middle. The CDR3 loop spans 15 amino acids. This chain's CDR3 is CATSRDRESNQPQHF. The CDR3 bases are TGTGCCACCAGCAGAGATCGAGAGAGCAATCAGCCCCAGCATTTT. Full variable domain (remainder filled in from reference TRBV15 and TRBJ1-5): DAMVIQNPRYQVTQFGKPVTLSCSQTLNHNVMYWYQQKSSQAPKLLFHYYDKDFNNEADTPDNFQSRRPNTSFCFLDIRSPGLGDTAMYLCATSRDRESNQPQHFGDGTRLSIL.

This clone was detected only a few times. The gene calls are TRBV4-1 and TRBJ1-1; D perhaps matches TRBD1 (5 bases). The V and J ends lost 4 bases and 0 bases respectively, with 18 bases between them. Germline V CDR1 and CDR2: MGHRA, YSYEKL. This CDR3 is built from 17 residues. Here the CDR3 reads CASSPAGGRAVNTEAFF. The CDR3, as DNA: TGCGCCAGCAGCCCGGCGGGGGGTCGGGCCGTGAACACTGAAGCTTTCTTT.

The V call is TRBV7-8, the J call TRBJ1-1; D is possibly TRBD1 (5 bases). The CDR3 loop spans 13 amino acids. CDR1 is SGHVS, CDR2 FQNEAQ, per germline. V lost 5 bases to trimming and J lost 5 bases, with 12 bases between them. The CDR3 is CASSPGTPTEAFF. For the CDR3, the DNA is TGTGCCAGCAGCCCCGGGACTCCGACTGAAGCTTTCTTT.

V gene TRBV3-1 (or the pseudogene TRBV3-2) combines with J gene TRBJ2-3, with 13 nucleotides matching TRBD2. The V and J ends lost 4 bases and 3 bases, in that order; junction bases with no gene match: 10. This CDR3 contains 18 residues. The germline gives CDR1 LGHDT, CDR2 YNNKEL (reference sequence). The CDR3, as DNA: TGTGCCAGCAGCCGAGGACTAGCGGGAGTGAGTGATACAGATACGCAGTATTTT. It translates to CASSRGLAGVSDTDTQYF.

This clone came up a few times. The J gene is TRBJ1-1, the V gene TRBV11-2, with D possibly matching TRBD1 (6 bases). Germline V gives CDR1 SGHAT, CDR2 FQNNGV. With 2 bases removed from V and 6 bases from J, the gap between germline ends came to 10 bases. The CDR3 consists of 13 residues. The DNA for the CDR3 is TGTGCCAGCAGCTTACTCCCAGGGGCTGAAGCTTTCTTT. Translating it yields CASSLLPGAEAFF.

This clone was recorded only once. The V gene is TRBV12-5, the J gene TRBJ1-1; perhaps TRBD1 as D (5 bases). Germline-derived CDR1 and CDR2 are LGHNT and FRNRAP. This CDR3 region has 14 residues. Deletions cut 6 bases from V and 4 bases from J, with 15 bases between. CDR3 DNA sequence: TGTGCTAGTGGGGTGGGGCAACCAAGCACTGAAGCTTTCTTT. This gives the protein CASGVGQPSTEAFF.

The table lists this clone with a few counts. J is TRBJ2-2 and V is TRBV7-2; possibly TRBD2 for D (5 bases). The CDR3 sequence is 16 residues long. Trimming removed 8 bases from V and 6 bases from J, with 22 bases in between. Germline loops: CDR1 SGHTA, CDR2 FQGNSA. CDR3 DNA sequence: TGTGCCAGCCATTCCCCCCTTGGACTCGAGTCCGGGGAGCTGTTTTTT. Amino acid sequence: CASHSPLGLESGELFF.

For the CDR3, the DNA is TGTGCCAGCAGCCAGCAGGGGGGAAACACCATATATTTT. The encoded protein is CASSQQGGNTIYF. The chain combines TRBV3-1 (or the pseudogene TRBV3-2) with TRBJ1-3; the D gene is possibly TRBD1 (6 bases). This CDR3 is 13 amino acids long. Germline-derived CDR1 and CDR2 are LGHDT and YNNKEL (reference sequence). The germline V and J ends were trimmed by 3 bases and 4 bases, with 7 bases remaining between them.